This T cell receptor (beta chain) was profiled in a study of T cells after somatic rescue of genetic block. The CDR3 is made up of 13 amino acids. The ends lost 4 bases at V and 6 bases at J; junction bases unmatched: 3. From germline, CDR1 is MNHNY and CDR2 SVGAGI (reference sequence). Only in-frame clones appear in the TCRdb table, and some are missing; sequencing was by immunoSEQ multiplex PCR. The sample yields more than 70,000 clones, just under 90% seen once. The receptor comes from a woman aged 18 to 35. Sequencing input: peripheral blood mononuclear cells (PBMCs). The chain carries TRBV6-6 and TRBJ1-2; TRBD1 matches 9 bases. CDR3 loop: CASSSRTGDGYTF. The CDR3, as DNA: TGTGCCAGCAGTTCTCGGACAGGGGATGGCTACACCTTC.